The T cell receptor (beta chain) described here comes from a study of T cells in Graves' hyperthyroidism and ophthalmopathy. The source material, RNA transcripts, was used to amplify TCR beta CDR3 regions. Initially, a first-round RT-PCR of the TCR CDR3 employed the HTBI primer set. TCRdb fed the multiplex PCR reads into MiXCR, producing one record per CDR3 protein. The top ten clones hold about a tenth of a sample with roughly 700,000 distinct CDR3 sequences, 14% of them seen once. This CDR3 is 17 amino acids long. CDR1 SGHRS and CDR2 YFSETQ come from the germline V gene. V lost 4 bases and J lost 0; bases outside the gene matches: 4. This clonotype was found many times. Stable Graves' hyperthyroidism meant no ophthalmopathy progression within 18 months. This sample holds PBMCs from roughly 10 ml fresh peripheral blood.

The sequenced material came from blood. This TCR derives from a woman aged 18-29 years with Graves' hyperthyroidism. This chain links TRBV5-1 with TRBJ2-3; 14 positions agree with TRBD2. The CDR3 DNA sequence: TGCGCCAGCAGCAAGGGACTAGCGGGAGCAAGCACAGATACGCAGTATTTT. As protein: CASSKGLAGASTDTQYF.